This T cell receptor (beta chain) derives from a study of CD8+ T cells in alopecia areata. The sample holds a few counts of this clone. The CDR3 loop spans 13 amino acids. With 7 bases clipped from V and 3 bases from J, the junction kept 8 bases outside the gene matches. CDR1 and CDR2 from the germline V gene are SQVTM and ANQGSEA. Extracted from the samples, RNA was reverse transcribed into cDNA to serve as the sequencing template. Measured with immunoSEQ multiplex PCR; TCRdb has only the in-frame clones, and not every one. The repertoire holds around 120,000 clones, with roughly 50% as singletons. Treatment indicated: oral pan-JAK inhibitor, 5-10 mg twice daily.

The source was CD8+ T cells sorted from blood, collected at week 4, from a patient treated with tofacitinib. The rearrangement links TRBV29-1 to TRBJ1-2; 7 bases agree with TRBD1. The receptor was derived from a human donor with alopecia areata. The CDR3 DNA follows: TGCAGCGATAGGGGGCTCGGCGACTATGGCTACACCTTC. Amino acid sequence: CSDRGLGDYGYTF.